A selection of T cell receptor beta chains follows, all from one sample in a study of cytomegalovirus exposure and HLA in healthy donors. Data came from immunoSEQ multiplex PCR; TCRdb stores just in-frame clones and leaves some out. The profile shows tens of thousands of clones, 75% to 85% of them singletons. Specimen: PBMCs. The receptors originated from a male donor in good health and CMV-seronegative. CDR3s include the opening cysteine and the closing phenylalanine or tryptophan. The order of the fields is J gene, D gene, V gene, clone size, CDR3 protein, CDR3 DNA. A D gene is named only where the DNA matches it firmly. A clone size is listed for some rows: how often the clone was seen (once, few, many), or a class if it is expanded.

TRBJ1-1 NA TRBV5-5 few CASLVGVVNTEAFF TGTGCCAGCCTGGTGGGCGTGGTGAACACTGAAGCTTTCTTT
TRBJ2-7 TRBD2 TRBV6-5 NA CASRTSANYEQYF TGTGCCAGCAGGACTAGCGCCAACTACGAGCAGTACTTC
TRBJ1-2 NA TRBV5-5 NA CASSLGARAWAATHRYGYTF TGTGCCAGCAGCTTGGGGGCTCGTGCGTGGGCAGCAACCCACCGGTATGGCTACACCTTC
TRBJ2-3 TRBD2 TRBV5-1 NA CASSLGLAGVGTDTQYF TGCGCCAGCAGCTTGGGACTAGCGGGGGTCGGCACAGATACGCAGTATTTT
TRBJ2-7 NA TRBV27 NA CASSPYSGVVVSDEQYF TGTGCCAGCAGTCCCTACTCGGGGGTGGTAGTTTCGGACGAGCAGTACTTC
TRBJ2-3 TRBD2 TRBV5-1 NA CASSSTSVMADTQYF TGCGCCAGCAGCTCTACTAGCGTGATGGCAGATACGCAGTATTTT
TRBJ1-6 NA TRBV6-4 once CASSEDTENSPLHF TGTGCCAGCAGCGAGGACACGGAAAATTCACCCCTCCACTTT
TRBJ2-1 TRBD2 TRBV7-6 NA CASSLSSGGYNEQFF TGTGCCAGCAGCTTATCTAGCGGGGGTTACAATGAGCAGTTCTTC
TRBJ2-1 TRBD1 TRBV18 NA CASSFDRGSYNEQFF TGTGCCAGCTCATTCGACAGGGGGTCCTACAATGAGCAGTTCTTC
TRBJ2-5 NA TRBV11-2 NA CASSQGGHQETQYF TGTGCCAGCAGCCAGGGGGGACACCAAGAGACCCAGTACTTC
TRBJ1-1 TRBD1 TRBV18 NA CASSPGTGNTEAFF TGTGCCAGCTCACCAGGGACAGGCAACACTGAAGCTTTCTTT
TRBJ2-3 NA TRBV7-2 NA CASSFYLETDTQYF TGTGCCAGCAGCTTTTATCTGGAGACAGATACGCAGTATTTT
TRBJ1-1 NA TRBV20-1 NA CSAGRYTEAFF TGCAGTGCGGGCAGGTACACTGAAGCTTTCTTT
TRBJ2-1 NA TRBV6-5 NA CASSYRSSYNEQFF TGTGCCAGCAGTTACAGGAGCTCCTACAATGAGCAGTTCTTC